A selection of T cell receptor beta chains follows, all from one sample in a study of T cells in Graves' hyperthyroidism and ophthalmopathy. Via MiXCR, TCRdb re-called the multiplex PCR reads, giving one row per CDR3 protein. The sample contains 500,000 to 600,000 distinct CDR3 sequences, less than 20% of which appear only once. Sequences were obtained from blood. The receptors were gathered from a man between 35 and 55 years old with Graves' ophthalmopathy. CDR3s include the opening cysteine and the closing phenylalanine or tryptophan. Fields, in order: CDR3 protein, CDR3 DNA, J gene, V gene, D gene, clone size. D genes are given only for firm matches. Rows give clone size only sometimes, using once, few, many, or a class for an expanded clone.

CDR3 protein: CASSIGSGSDSSYEQYF; CDR3 DNA: TGTGCCAGTAGTATCGGTAGCGGGAGCGATAGCTCCTACGAGCAGTACTTC; J gene: TRBJ2-7; V gene: TRBV19; D gene: TRBD2; clone size: few
CDR3 protein: CASSPPLAPTYEQYF; CDR3 DNA: TGTGCCAGCAGCCCACCACTAGCGCCGACCTACGAGCAGTACTTC; J gene: TRBJ2-7; V gene: TRBV7-9; D gene: TRBD2; clone size: many
CDR3 protein: CASSLGQWRFF; CDR3 DNA: TGTGCCAGCAGTCTGGGGCAGTGGCGGTTCTTC; J gene: TRBJ2-1; V gene: TRBV7-2; D gene: -; clone size: -
CDR3 protein: CASSPQGRSEQYF; CDR3 DNA: TGTGCCAGCAGCCCCCAAGGGAGAAGCGAGCAGTACTTC; J gene: TRBJ2-7; V gene: TRBV3-1; D gene: -; clone size: many
CDR3 protein: CASSQGAADQPQHF; CDR3 DNA: TGTGCCAGCAGCCAGGGGGCCGCGGATCAGCCCCAGCATTTT; J gene: TRBJ1-5; V gene: TRBV7-9; D gene: TRBD1; clone size: few
CDR3 protein: CASSPSGDSGREQFF; CDR3 DNA: TGCGCCAGCAGCCCCTCGGGGGACAGCGGAAGGGAGCAGTTCTTC; J gene: TRBJ2-1; V gene: TRBV4-1; D gene: -; clone size: few
CDR3 protein: CASSRTGTSFETQYF; CDR3 DNA: TGTGCCAGCAGCCGAACAGGGACTAGCTTTGAGACCCAGTACTTC; J gene: TRBJ2-5; V gene: TRBV12-3/TRBV12-4; D gene: TRBD2; clone size: many
CDR3 protein: CASSPSGTASGEQYF; CDR3 DNA: TGTGCCAGCAGCCCATCCGGGACAGCTAGCGGCGAGCAGTACTTC; J gene: TRBJ2-7; V gene: TRBV7-8; D gene: -; clone size: -
CDR3 protein: CASSLRGGWQETQYF; CDR3 DNA: TGTGCCAGCAGCCTGCGGGGAGGATGGCAAGAGACCCAGTACTTC; J gene: TRBJ2-5; V gene: TRBV7-2; D gene: -; clone size: many
CDR3 protein: CASRLAGEYNEQFF; CDR3 DNA: TGTGCCAGCCGACTAGCGGGGGAGTACAATGAGCAGTTCTTC; J gene: TRBJ2-1; V gene: TRBV2; D gene: TRBD2; clone size: many
CDR3 protein: CASSHRDPRNQPQHF; CDR3 DNA: TGTGCCAGCAGTCACAGGGACCCACGGAATCAGCCCCAGCATTTT; J gene: TRBJ1-5; V gene: TRBV6-1; D gene: -; clone size: -
CDR3 protein: CASSFADTQYF; CDR3 DNA: TGTGCCAGCAGCTTCGCAGATACGCAGTATTTT; J gene: TRBJ2-3; V gene: TRBV7-9; D gene: -; clone size: many
CDR3 protein: CASSESGRANTEAFF; CDR3 DNA: TGTGCCAGCAGTGAATCGGGTAGGGCGAACACTGAAGCTTTCTTT; J gene: TRBJ1-1; V gene: TRBV25-1; D gene: -; clone size: few
CDR3 protein: CASSQEALGTGIARSRDTEAFF; CDR3 DNA: TGTGCCAGCAGCCAAGAGGCCCTTGGGACAGGGATTGCTCGGTCTAGGGACACTGAAGCTTTCTTT; J gene: TRBJ1-1; V gene: TRBV14; D gene: TRBD1; clone size: many
CDR3 protein: CASTTGTVNQPQHF; CDR3 DNA: TGTGCCAGCACTACCGGGACAGTCAATCAGCCCCAGCATTTT; J gene: TRBJ1-5; V gene: TRBV12-3/TRBV12-4; D gene: TRBD1; clone size: -
CDR3 protein: CASSQQGGQETQYF; CDR3 DNA: TGCGCCAGCAGCCAACAAGGGGGACAAGAGACCCAGTACTTC; J gene: TRBJ2-5; V gene: TRBV4-3; D gene: -; clone size: -
CDR3 protein: CATSRDMNSRSNQPQHF; CDR3 DNA: TGTGCCACCAGCAGAGATATGAACAGTCGGAGCAATCAGCCCCAGCATTTT; J gene: TRBJ1-5; V gene: TRBV15; D gene: -; clone size: -